These 23 T cell receptor beta chains share one sample of origin, sequenced in a study of cytomegalovirus exposure and HLA in healthy donors. Assay: immunoSEQ multiplex PCR; the TCRdb copy retains only in-frame clones and omits some. Of roughly 200,000 clones detected, 86% appear once; the ten largest clones hold less than 9.5%. The material sequenced was PBMCs. The receptors stem from a young man in good health and CMV-seropositive.

The genes are TRBV29-1 and TRBJ1-2, with TRBD1 matching over 7 bases. CDR1 and CDR2 from the germline V gene are SQVTM and ANQGSEA. J lost 3 bases, V lost 4 bases, and 2 bases had no gene match. This CDR3 is built from 12 residues. The CDR3 DNA follows: TGCAGCGTTGTCGGGACAGACTATGGCTACACCTTC. Protein sequence: CSVVGTDYGYTF.

The V and J genes are TRBV19 and TRBJ2-1, with TRBD1 matching over 7 bases. V lost 9 bases to trimming and J lost 0 bases; unmatched junction nucleotides: 5. The CDR3 is 14 residues long. The germline gives CDR1 LNHDA, CDR2 SQIVND (reference sequence). The CDR3 here is CASSGQPSYNEQFF. For the CDR3, the DNA is TGTGCCAGCTCGGGACAGCCCTCCTACAATGAGCAGTTCTTC. The full variable domain, completed using reference TRBV19 and TRBJ2-1, is DGGITQSPKYLFRKEGQNVTLSCEQNLNHDAMYWYRQDPGQGLRLIYYSQIVNDFQKGDIAEGYSVSREKKESFPLTVTSAQKNPTAFYLCASSGQPSYNEQFFGPGTRLTVL.

This rearrangement joins TRBV27 to TRBJ2-2; D unresolved. Germline CDR1 is MNHEY and CDR2 is SMNVEV (reference sequence). The CDR3 length is 14 residues. V gave up 6 bases and J gave up 1 base, with 9 bases separating them. The CDR3 sequence is CASSPRGNTGELFF. As DNA, the CDR3 is TGTGCCAGCAGCCCCAGAGGGAACACCGGGGAGCTGTTTTTT.

The V and J genes are TRBV7-2 and TRBJ1-1; D possibly corresponds to TRBD1 (6 bases). CDR3 length: 14 residues. Germline V lookup: CDR1 SGHTA, CDR2 FQGNSA. V was pared by 4 bases and J by 0 bases, with 9 bases between. CDR3 sequence reads: CASSSGQMNTEAFF. CDR3 bases: TGTGCCAGCAGCTCAGGACAGATGAACACTGAAGCTTTCTTT. Together with reference TRBV7-2 and TRBJ1-1, the CDR3 gives the full variable domain: GAGVSQSPSNKVTEKGKDVELRCDPISGHTALYWYRQSLGQGLEFLIYFQGNSAPDKSGLPSDRFSAERTGGSVSTLTIQRTQQEDSAVYLCASSSGQMNTEAFFGQGTRLTVV.

CDR3: CASSLGWGAFF. The CDR3, as DNA: TGTGCCAGCAGCCTCGGTTGGGGAGCTTTCTTT. The chain recombines TRBV11-3 with TRBJ1-1; D is unclear. V shed 5 bases and J shed 10 bases, with 11 bases lying between them. Germline CDR1 is SGHNT and CDR2 is YENEEA. The CDR3 loop spans 11 amino acids. Complete variable domain (other parts from reference TRBV11-3 and TRBJ1-1): EAGVVQSPRYKIIEKKQPVAFWCNPISGHNTLYWYLQNLGQGPELLIRYENEEAVDDSQLPKDRFSAERLKGVDSTLKIQPAELGDSAVYLCASSLGWGAFFGQGTRLTVV.

The V call is TRBV28, the J call TRBJ1-5; the match to TRBD1 covers 10 bases. The CDR3 runs 14 residues. The junction had 2 bases not matched to a gene; V was cut back by 3 bases and J by 6 bases. Germline V gene lookup returns CDR1 MDHEN and CDR2 SYDVKM. The CDR3 sequence is CASSFGTGVQPQHF. The DNA of the CDR3 is TGTGCCAGCAGTTTCGGGACAGGGGTTCAGCCCCAGCATTTT.

This chain links TRBV19 with TRBJ2-1, with D possibly being TRBD1 (5 bases). Trimming took 3 bases from V and 8 from J, leaving 11 bases between them. The CDR3 consists of 13 residues. Germline-derived CDR1 and CDR2 are LNHDA and SQIVND (reference sequence). The CDR3 protein is CASSILQGDEQFF. The CDR3 region has the DNA TGTGCCAGTAGTATTCTTCAGGGCGATGAGCAGTTCTTC.

J is TRBJ1-3 and V is TRBV5-6; the D is unclear. The CDR3 is 15 amino acids. Germline assignment: CDR1 SGHDT and CDR2 YYEEEE. Trimming shortened V by 1 base and J by 0 bases, and 8 bases separated the two germline ends. The CDR3 DNA reads TGTGCCAGCAGCTTGTCTAAGCTCTCTGGAAACACCATATATTTT. Protein sequence: CASSLSKLSGNTIYF.

This chain joins TRBV29-1 and TRBJ2-3, with a weak D call TRBD2 (6 bases). The ends were cut back, 1 base at V and 3 bases at J, with 8 bases in the middle. The germline V gene encodes CDR1 SQVTM and CDR2 ANQGSEA. CDR3 length: 13 amino acids. The CDR3 loop is CSVEGAGTDTQYF. CDR3 bases: TGCAGCGTTGAAGGGGCGGGGACAGATACGCAGTATTTT.

The chain couples TRBV6-1 to TRBJ1-5; possible D gene TRBD1, 5 bases. Trimming took 2 bases from V and 9 from J, leaving 17 bases between them. The germline V gene has CDR1 MNHNS and CDR2 SASEGT. CDR3 length: 15 amino acids. The DNA for the CDR3 is TGTGCCAGCAGTGAACATACAGGCCACATCCGGCCCCAGCATTTT. Its translation: CASSEHTGHIRPQHF.

This rearrangement joins TRBV9 to TRBJ2-1; possible D gene TRBD2, 5 bases. This CDR3 is built from 15 residues. From germline, CDR1 is SGDLS and CDR2 YYNGEE. With 0 bases removed from V and 2 bases from J, the gap between germline ends came to 9 bases. CDR3 region: CASSVDASTYNEQFF. The CDR3 DNA sequence: TGTGCCAGCAGCGTAGATGCTAGCACCTACAATGAGCAGTTCTTC.

V gene TRBV14 combines with J gene TRBJ2-6; D unresolved. V was trimmed by 2 bases and J by 1 base, leaving 12 bases between them. The CDR3 is 17 amino acids. Germline loops: CDR1 SGHDN, CDR2 FVKESK. The CDR3 region is CASSQLLGASGANVLTF. The DNA of the CDR3 is TGTGCCAGCAGCCAATTATTAGGAGCGTCTGGGGCCAACGTCCTGACTTTC.

The chain recombines TRBV11-1 with TRBJ2-3, with D possibly matching TRBD2 (5 bases). Trimming shortened V by 0 bases and J by 1 base, and 14 bases separated the two germline ends. Germline V gene data show CDR1 as SGHAT and CDR2 as FQDESV (reference sequence). There are 17 residues in the CDR3. CDR3 nucleotide sequence: TGTGCCAGCAGCTTAGCGCGCGGGTCCGCCGGCACAGATACGCAGTATTTT. Its protein is CASSLARGSAGTDTQYF.

The V and J genes are TRBV27 and TRBJ2-3, with D unresolved. The germline V and J ends were trimmed by 5 bases and 2 bases, with 20 bases remaining between them. This CDR3 is 17 amino acids long. The germline gives CDR1 MNHEY, CDR2 SMNVEV (reference sequence). This CDR3 reads CASSTPYEGPYTDTQYF. For the CDR3, the DNA is TGTGCCAGCAGTACCCCTTATGAAGGGCCCTACACAGATACGCAGTATTTT.

J is TRBJ2-7 and V is TRBV18; D unresolved. The CDR3 length is 13 residues. Germline assignment: CDR1 KGHSH and CDR2 LQKENI. V was shortened by 6 bases and J by 1 base, with 10 bases between the two germline ends. CDR3 DNA sequence: TGTGCCAGCTCCCTCGGACGGTCCTACGAGCAGTACTTC. The encoded protein is CASSLGRSYEQYF. The variable domain in full, with the rest retrieved from reference TRBV18 and TRBJ2-7, is NAGVMQNPRHLVRRRGQEARLRCSPMKGHSHVYWYRQLPEEGLKFMVYLQKENIIDESGMPKERFSAEFPKEGPSILRIQQVVRGDSAAYFCASSLGRSYEQYFGPGTRLTVT.

This clone appeared a single time. The chain has TRBV5-4 and TRBJ2-5; D possibly matches TRBD1 or TRBD2 (5 bases each). This CDR3 has 14 amino acids. Germline loops: CDR1 SGHNT, CDR2 YYREEE (reference sequence). The V end lost 6 bases, the J end lost 3 bases, and 15 bases lay between the germline ends. The CDR3 sequence: CASKPGGGEETQYF. In nucleotides, the CDR3 is TGTGCCAGCAAACCCGGTGGGGGTGAAGAGACCCAGTACTTC. The full variable domain, with the rest looked up from reference TRBV5-4 and TRBJ2-5, is ETGVTQSPTHLIKTRGQQVTLRCSSQSGHNTVSWYQQALGQGPQFIFQYYREEENGRGNFPPRFSGLQFPNYSSELNVNALELDDSALYLCASKPGGGEETQYFGPGTRLLVL.

This rearrangement joins TRBV4-1 to TRBJ2-5; 9 nucleotides match TRBD1. This CDR3 is built from 16 residues. The V segment lost 2 bases and the J segment 2 bases; nucleotides outside the gene matches: 6. Per the germline V gene, CDR1 is MGHRA and CDR2 is YSYEKL. In nucleotides, the CDR3 is TGCGCCAGCAGCCAACCCGGGACAGGGTATCAAGAGACCCAGTACTTC. Translation gives CASSQPGTGYQETQYF.

The rearrangement uses TRBV2 and TRBJ1-4, with a weak D call TRBD1 (5 bases). Germline loops: CDR1 SNHLY, CDR2 FYNNEI. CDR3 length: 15 amino acids. V lost 4 bases to trimming and J lost 2 bases, with 11 bases between them. The CDR3 is CASSGGRGTNEKLFF. DNA for the CDR3: TGTGCCAGCAGTGGGGGACGGGGTACTAATGAAAAACTGTTTTTT.

This clone has only a few counts. The chain uses TRBV27 and TRBJ2-3; 12 bases are shared with TRBD2. The germline V gene encodes CDR1 MNHEY and CDR2 SMNVEV (reference sequence). The V segment lost 5 bases and the J segment 3 bases; nucleotides outside the gene matches: 9. The CDR3 runs to 17 residues. The CDR3 DNA follows: TGTGCCAGCAGTCCATGGACTAGCGGGGACGTAACAGATACGCAGTATTTT. Amino acid sequence: CASSPWTSGDVTDTQYF.

The CDR3 DNA follows: TGCGCCAGCAGCTCCGGGACAGGACTCCCCGATGAAAAACTGTTTTTT. It codes for CASSSGTGLPDEKLFF. This sequence joins TRBV5-1 and TRBJ1-4; 8 bases fit TRBD1. The CDR3 totals 16 residues. The V gene's germline CDR1 is SGHRS and CDR2 YFSETQ. V gave up 3 bases and J gave up 6 bases; unmatched junction bases: 10.

This clone is a singleton in its sample. The V call is TRBV2, the J call TRBJ1-3; the D is unclear. This CDR3 has 13 residues. CDR1 is SNHLY, CDR2 FYNNEI, per germline. V was trimmed by 3 bases and J by 7 bases, leaving 10 bases between them. DNA of the CDR3: TGTGCCAGCAGTGAGGACGTCGGGAACACCATATATTTT. Translating it yields CASSEDVGNTIYF.

The J gene is TRBJ1-5, the V gene TRBV7-6; D is ambiguous. CDR3 length: 13 amino acids. V shed 5 bases and J shed 4 bases, with 9 bases lying between them. The germline V gene encodes CDR1 SGHVS and CDR2 FNYEAQ. CDR3: CASSRAQNQPQHF. In DNA form, the CDR3 reads TGTGCCAGCAGCAGGGCTCAGAATCAGCCCCAGCATTTT.

The genes are TRBV6-6 and TRBJ1-3; D not resolved. This CDR3 spans 13 amino acids. Germline V gene lookup returns CDR1 MNHNY and CDR2 SVGAGI (reference sequence). The V gene lost 5 bases and the J gene lost 4 bases, with 9 bases spanning the gap. The CDR3 DNA reads as TGTGCCAGCAGTGCCCAGACCGGAAACACCATATATTTT. Translation gives CASSAQTGNTIYF.